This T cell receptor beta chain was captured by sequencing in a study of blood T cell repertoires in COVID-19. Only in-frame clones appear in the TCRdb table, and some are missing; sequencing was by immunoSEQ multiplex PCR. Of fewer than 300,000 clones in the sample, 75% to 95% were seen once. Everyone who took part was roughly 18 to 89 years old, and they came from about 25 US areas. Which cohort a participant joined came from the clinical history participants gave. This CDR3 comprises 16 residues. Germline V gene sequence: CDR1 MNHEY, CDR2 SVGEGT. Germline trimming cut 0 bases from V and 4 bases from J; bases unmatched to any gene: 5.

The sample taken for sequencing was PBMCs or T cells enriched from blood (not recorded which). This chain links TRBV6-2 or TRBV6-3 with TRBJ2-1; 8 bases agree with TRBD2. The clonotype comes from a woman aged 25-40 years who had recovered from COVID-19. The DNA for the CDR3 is TGTGCCAGCAGTTACTCGGGAGCGGGAGATTACAATGAGCAGTTCTTC. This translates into CASSYSGAGDYNEQFF.